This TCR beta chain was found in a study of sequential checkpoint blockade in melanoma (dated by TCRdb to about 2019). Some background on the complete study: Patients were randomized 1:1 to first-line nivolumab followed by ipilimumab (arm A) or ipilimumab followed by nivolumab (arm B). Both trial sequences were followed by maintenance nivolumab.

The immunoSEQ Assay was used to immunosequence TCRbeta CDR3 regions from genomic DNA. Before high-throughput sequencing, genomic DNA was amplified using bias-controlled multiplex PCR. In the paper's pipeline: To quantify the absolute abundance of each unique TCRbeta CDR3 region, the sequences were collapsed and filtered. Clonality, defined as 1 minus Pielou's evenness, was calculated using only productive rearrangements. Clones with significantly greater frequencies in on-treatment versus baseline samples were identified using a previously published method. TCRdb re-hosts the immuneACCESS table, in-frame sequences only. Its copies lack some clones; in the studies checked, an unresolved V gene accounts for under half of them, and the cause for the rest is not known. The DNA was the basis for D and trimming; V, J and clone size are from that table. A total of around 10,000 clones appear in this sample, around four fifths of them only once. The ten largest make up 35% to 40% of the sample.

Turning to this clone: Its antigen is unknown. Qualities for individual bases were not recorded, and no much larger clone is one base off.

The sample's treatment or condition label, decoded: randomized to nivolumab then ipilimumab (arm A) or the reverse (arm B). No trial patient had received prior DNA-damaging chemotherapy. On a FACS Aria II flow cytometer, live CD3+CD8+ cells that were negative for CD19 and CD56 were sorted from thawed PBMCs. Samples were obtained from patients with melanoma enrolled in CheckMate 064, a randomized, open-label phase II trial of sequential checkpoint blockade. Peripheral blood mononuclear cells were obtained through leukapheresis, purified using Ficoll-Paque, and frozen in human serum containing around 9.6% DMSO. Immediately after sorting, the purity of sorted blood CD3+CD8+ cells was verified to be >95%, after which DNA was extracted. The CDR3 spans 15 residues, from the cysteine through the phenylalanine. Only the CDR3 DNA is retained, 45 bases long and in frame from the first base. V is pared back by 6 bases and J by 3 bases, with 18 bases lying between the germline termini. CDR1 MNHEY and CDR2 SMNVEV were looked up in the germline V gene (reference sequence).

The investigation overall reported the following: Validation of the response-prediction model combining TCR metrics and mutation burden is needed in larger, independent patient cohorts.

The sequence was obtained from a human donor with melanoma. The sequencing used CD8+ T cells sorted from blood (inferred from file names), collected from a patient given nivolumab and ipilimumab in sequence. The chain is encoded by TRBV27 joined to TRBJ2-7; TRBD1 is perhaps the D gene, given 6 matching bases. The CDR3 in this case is CASSPRGVMRYEQYF. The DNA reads TGTGCCAGCAGCCCCAGGGGTGTCATGCGCTACGAGCAGTACTTC.